The next 6 T cell receptor beta chains were all read from a single sample in a study of T cells in Graves' hyperthyroidism and ophthalmopathy. Using RNA transcripts as the source, TCR beta CDR3 regions were amplified. RT-PCR in the first round (using the HTBI primer set) targeted the TCR CDR3. TCRdb reanalysed the multiplex PCR reads using MiXCR and keeps one entry per CDR3 protein. Found here are 370,000 or so distinct CDR3 sequences, roughly 13% of them singletons; the top ten hold about 20%. What was sequenced was blood. The receptors shown here come from a man in his thirties or forties with Graves' hyperthyroidism that later progressed to Graves' ophthalmopathy.

In its sample, this clonotype was seen many times. V and J are TRBV6-5 and TRBJ1-2; D is perhaps TRBD1 (6 bases). This CDR3 comprises 16 residues. The germline V gene has CDR1 MNHEY and CDR2 SVGAGI. Trimming took 2 bases from V and 5 from J, leaving 18 bases between them. The CDR3 protein is CASSYQGTTGTYGYTF. CDR3 sequence (DNA): TGTGCCAGCAGTTACCAGGGGACAACAGGGACGTATGGCTACACCTTC.

In nucleotides, the CDR3 is TGTGCCAGCAGCTTGCCAGGACAGGGGTTACAGGATGAGCAGTTCTTC. Protein product: CASSLPGQGLQDEQFF. This chain links TRBV5-6 with TRBJ2-1, with 9 bases identical to TRBD1. J gave up 8 bases and V 1 base, and 10 bases lay outside the gene matches. Germline-derived CDR1 and CDR2 are SGHDT and YYEEEE. The CDR3 runs to 16 residues.

J is TRBJ2-2 and V is TRBV30; 9 nucleotides line up with TRBD1. Germline V CDR1 and CDR2: GTSNPN, SVGIG (reference sequence). The CDR3 consists of 15 residues. V shed 3 bases and J 8 bases; nucleotides not matched to a gene: 10. The CDR3 DNA reads TGTGCCTGGAGCCCCGGGACAGGGTTTTTAGGGGAGCTGTTTTTT. Translation: CAWSPGTGFLGELFF.

The chain recombines TRBV12-3 or TRBV12-4 with TRBJ2-7; a weak D match, TRBD2 (6 bases). Deletions cut 6 bases from V and 3 bases from J, with 12 bases between. The CDR3 covers 13 residues. The CDR3 sequence is CASRRSGGYEQYF. The CDR3 DNA reads TGTGCCAGCAGGCGGTCCGGGGGCTACGAGCAGTACTTC.

This clonotype showed up just once. CDR3 sequence: CASSQGGEEYNEQFF. The CDR3 DNA follows: TGCGCCAGCAGCCAAGGAGGGGAGGAATACAATGAGCAGTTCTTC. The V gene is TRBV4-1, the J gene TRBJ2-1, with D possibly matching TRBD2 (6 bases). Trimming stripped 1 base from V and 4 bases from J, with 11 bases between. Germline V gene sequence: CDR1 MGHRA, CDR2 YSYEKL. This CDR3 contains 15 residues.

This clonotype was found many times. The genes are TRBV7-9 and TRBJ2-3; D not resolved. Trimming removed 3 bases at V and 6 bases at J, with 13 bases between. This CDR3 comprises 14 residues. Per the germline V gene, CDR1 is SEHNR and CDR2 is FQNEAQ (reference sequence). The CDR3 reads CASSFEPPVDTQYF. CDR3 DNA sequence: TGTGCCAGCAGCTTTGAGCCCCCGGTTGATACGCAGTATTTT.